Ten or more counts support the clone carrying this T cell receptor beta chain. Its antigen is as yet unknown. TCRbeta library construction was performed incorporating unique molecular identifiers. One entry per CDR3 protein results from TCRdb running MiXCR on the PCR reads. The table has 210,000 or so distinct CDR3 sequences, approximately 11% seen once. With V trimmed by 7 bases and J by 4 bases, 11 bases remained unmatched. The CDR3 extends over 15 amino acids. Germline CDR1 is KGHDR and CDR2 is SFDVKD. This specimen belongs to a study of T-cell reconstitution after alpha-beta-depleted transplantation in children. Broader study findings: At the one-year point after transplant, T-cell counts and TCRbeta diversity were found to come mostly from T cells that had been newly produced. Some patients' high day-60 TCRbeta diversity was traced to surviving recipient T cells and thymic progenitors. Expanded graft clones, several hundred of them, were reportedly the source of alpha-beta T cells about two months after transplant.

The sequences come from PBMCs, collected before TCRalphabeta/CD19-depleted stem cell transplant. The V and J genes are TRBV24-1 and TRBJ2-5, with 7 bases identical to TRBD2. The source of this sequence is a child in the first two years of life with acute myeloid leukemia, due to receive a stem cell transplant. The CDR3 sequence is CATRNLTGRTETQYF. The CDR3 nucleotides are TGTGCCACCAGAAATCTAACCGGGAGGACAGAGACCCAGTACTTC.